This T cell receptor (beta chain) was found in a study of early T cells in non-severe SARS-CoV-2 infection. Background on the study: From unsorted whole blood, bulk RNA was sequenced, and the chains remained unpaired. The study, taken as a whole, reports: VDJdb matching favored anti-spike CD8 responses, missing private and CD4 specificities.

Trimming took 2 bases from V and 3 from J, leaving 12 bases between them. This CDR3 spans 15 amino acids. CDR1 is SGHVS, CDR2 FQNEAQ, per germline. In the library, individual cDNA molecules carried attached unique molecular identifiers. TCRdb independently ran MiXCR on the 5' RACE reads; one entry per CDR3 protein. The top ten clones hold roughly 6.8% of a sample with 63,000 or so distinct CDR3 sequences, about 10% of them seen once. For this clonotype: As yet, its antigen is unknown.

V gene TRBV7-8 combines with J gene TRBJ2-3, with no clear D. Sequenced material: whole blood. The receptor's source is an adult who was a healthcare worker with PCR-confirmed SARS-CoV-2 infection or an uninfected control (not recorded which). This CDR3 reads CASSLTGRATDTQYF. As DNA, the CDR3 is TGTGCCAGCAGCTTAACGGGCCGCGCAACAGATACGCAGTATTTT.